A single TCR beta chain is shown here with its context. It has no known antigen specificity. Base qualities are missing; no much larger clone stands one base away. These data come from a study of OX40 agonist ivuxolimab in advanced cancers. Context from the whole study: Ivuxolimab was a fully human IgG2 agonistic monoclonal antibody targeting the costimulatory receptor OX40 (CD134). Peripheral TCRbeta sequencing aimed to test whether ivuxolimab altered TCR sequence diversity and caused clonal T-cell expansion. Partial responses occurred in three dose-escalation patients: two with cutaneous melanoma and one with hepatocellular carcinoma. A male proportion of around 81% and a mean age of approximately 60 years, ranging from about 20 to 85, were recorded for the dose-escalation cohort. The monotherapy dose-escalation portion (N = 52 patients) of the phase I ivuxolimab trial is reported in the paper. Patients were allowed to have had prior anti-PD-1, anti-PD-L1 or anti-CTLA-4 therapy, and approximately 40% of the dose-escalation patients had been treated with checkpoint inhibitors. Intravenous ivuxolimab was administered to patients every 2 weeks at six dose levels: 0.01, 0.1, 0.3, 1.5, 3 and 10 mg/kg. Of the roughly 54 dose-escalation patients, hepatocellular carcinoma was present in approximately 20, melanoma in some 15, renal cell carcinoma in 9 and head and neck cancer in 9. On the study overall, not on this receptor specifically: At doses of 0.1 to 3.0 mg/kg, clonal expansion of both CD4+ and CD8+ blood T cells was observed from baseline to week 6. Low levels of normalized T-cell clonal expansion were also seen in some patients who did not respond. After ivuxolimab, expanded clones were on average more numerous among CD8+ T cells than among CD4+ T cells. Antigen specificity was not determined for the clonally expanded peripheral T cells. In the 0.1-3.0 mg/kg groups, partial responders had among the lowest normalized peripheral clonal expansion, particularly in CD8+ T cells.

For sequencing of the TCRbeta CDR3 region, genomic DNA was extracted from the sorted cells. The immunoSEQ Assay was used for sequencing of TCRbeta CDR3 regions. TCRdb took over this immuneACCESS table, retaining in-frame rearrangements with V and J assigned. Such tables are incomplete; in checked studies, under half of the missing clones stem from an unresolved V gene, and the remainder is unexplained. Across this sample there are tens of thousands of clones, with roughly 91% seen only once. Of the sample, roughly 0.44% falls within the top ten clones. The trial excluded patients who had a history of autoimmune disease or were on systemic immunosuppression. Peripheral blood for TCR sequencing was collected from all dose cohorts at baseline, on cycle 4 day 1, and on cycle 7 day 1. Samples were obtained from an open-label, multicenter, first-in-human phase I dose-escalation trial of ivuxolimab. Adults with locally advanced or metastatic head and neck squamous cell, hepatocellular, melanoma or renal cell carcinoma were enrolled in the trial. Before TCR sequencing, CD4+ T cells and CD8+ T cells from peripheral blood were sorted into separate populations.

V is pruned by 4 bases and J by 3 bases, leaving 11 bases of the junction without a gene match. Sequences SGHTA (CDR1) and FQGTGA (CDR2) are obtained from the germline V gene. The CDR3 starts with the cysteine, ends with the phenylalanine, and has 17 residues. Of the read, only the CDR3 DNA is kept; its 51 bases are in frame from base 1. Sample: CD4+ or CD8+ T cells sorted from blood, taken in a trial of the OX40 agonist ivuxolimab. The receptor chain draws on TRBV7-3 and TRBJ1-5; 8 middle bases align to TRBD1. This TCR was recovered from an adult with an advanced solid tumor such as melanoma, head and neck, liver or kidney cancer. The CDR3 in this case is CASSSPPDRALNQPQHF. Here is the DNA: TGTGCCAGCAGCTCCCCCCCGGACAGGGCTCTCAATCAGCCCCAGCATTTT.